This T cell receptor (beta chain) was recovered during a study of shared clonotypes between healthy human individuals. Study overall: Each donor's CD4 naive and CD4 memory cells filled three plates apiece, CD8 naive two, and CD8 memory one. Study conclusions and caveats: Sharing across a few donors was seen in roughly 5.2% of naive CD4 clonotypes.

Sequencing used immunoSEQ multiplex PCR; TCRdb keeps in-frame clones, though not all of them. The data show over a million clones, around 78% seen once. As to this clone: Its antigen remains unknown.

CDR1 and CDR2 (germline): MNHEY, SMNVEV (reference sequence). The CDR3 extends over 14 amino acids. V was shortened by 6 bases and J by 6 bases, with 18 bases between the two germline ends. The clonotype originates from a man aged 18 to 35 in good health. Some clones in this sample may be carry-over from other donors' samples. This rearrangement joins TRBV27 to TRBJ2-7; D is possibly TRBD1 (6 bases). Sequenced input: memory CD4+ T cells from PBMCs. This sample's subset: CD45RA-negative fraction. CDR3 coding DNA: TGTGCCAGCAGCCGCTTTCATACAGGGTTCGAGCAGTACTTC. Residues: CASSRFHTGFEQYF.